This TCR beta chain was found in a study of CD8 T cells in ankylosing spondylitis. Study outcomes and limitations: What appeared characteristic of ankylosing spondylitis blood was a TCR beta motif of eight highly homologous variants.

TCRdb redid the calling of the 5' RACE reads with MiXCR, one entry per CDR3 protein. The sample lists around 770,000 distinct CDR3 sequences; approximately 12% were seen once. As to this clonotype: Its matching antigen is unknown.

The TCR originated in a male donor with ankylosing spondylitis. Material for sequencing was blood, either unsorted or a sorted T cell fraction (not recorded which).

The CDR3 protein is CASMRRTEAFF. The CDR3, as DNA: TGTGCCAGCATGCGCAGGACAGAAGCTTTCTTT. The gene calls are TRBV6-5 and TRBJ1-1, with D possibly being TRBD1 (5 bases). Per the germline V gene, CDR1 is MNHEY and CDR2 is SVGAGI. CDR3 length: 11 amino acids. V lost 7 bases and J 8 bases, leaving 11 bases between the germline ends.